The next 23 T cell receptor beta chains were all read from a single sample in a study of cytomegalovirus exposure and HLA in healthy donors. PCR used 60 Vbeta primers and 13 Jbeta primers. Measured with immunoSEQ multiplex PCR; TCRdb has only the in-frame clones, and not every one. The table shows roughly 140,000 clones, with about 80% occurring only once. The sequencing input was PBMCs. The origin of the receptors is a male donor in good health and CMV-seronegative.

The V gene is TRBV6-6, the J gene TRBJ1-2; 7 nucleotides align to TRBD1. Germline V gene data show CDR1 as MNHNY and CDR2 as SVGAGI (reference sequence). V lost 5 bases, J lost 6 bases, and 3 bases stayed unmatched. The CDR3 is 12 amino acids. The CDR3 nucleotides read TGTGCCAGCAGTCGACAGGGTAATGGCTACACCTTC. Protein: CASSRQGNGYTF.

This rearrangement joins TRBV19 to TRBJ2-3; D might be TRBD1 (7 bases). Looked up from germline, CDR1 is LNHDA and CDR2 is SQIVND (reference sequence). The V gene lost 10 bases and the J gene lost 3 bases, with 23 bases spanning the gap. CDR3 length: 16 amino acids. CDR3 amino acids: CATTGIWQGGTDTQYF. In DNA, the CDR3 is TGTGCCACCACCGGTATTTGGCAGGGGGGAACAGATACGCAGTATTTT.

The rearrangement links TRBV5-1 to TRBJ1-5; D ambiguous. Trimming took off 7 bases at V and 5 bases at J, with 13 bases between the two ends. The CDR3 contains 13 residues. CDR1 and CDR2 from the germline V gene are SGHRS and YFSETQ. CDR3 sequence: CASLGLPYQPQHF. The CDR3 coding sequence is TGCGCCAGCCTGGGCCTACCATATCAGCCCCAGCATTTT.

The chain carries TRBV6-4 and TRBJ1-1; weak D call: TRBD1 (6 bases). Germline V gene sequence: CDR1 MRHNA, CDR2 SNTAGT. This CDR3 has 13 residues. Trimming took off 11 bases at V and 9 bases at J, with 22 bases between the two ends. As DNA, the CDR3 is TGTGCCTCTGCCCGGGGGGGGCTTGATCAAGCTTTCTTT. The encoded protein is CASARGGLDQAFF.

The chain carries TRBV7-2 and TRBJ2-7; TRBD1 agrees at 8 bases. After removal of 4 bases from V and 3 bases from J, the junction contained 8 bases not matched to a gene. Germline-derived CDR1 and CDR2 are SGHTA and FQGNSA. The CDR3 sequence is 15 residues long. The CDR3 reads CASSYTGTGRYEQYF. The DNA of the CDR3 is TGTGCCAGCAGCTACACCGGGACAGGTCGCTACGAGCAGTACTTC.

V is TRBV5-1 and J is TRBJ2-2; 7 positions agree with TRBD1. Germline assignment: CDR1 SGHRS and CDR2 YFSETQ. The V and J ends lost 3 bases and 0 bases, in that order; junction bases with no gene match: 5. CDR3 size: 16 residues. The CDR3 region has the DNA TGCGCCAGCAGCTACTCCGGGACAGCGAACACCGGGGAGCTGTTTTTT. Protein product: CASSYSGTANTGELFF.

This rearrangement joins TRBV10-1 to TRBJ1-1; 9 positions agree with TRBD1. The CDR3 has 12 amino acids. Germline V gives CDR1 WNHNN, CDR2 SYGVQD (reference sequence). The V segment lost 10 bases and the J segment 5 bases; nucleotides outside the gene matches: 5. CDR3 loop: CAKQGASTEAFF. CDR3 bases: TGCGCCAAACAGGGGGCGTCGACTGAAGCTTTCTTT.

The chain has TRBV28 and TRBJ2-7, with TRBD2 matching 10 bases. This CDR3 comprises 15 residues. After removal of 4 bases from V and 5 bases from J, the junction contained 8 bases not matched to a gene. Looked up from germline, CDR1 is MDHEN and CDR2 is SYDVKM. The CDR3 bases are TGTGCCAGCAGTTCCTCAGCGGGGGGGCCTGACGAGCAGTACTTC. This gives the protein CASSSSAGGPDEQYF. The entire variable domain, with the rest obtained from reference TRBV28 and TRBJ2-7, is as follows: DVKVTQSSRYLVKRTGEKVFLECVQDMDHENMFWYRQDPGLGLRLIYFSYDVKMKEKGDIPEGYSVSREKKERFSLILESASTNQTSMYLCASSSSAGGPDEQYFGPGTRLTVT.

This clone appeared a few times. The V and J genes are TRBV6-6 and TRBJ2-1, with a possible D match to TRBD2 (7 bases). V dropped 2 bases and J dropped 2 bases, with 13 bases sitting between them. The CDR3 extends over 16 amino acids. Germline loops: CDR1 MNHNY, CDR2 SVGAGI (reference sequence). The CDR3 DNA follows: TGTGCCAGCAGTTACGAGAGGGGGGGGACCTACAATGAGCAGTTCTTC. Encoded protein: CASSYERGGTYNEQFF.

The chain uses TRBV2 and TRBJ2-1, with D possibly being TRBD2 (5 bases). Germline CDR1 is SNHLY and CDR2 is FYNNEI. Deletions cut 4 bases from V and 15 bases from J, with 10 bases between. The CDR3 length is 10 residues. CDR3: CASSGGHWFF. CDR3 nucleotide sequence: TGTGCCAGCAGTGGCGGGCATTGGTTCTTC.

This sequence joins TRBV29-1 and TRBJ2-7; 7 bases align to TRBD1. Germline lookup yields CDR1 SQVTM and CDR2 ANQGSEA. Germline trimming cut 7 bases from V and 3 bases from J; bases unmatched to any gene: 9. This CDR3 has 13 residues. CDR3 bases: TGCAGCGCCAAGACAGGGTCGGACTACGAGCAGTACTTC. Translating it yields CSAKTGSDYEQYF.

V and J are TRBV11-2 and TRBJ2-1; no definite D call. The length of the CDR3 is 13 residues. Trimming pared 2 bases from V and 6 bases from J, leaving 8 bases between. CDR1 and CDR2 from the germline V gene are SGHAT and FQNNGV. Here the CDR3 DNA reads TGTGCCAGCAGCTTACATTACGGCAATGAGCAGTTCTTC. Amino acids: CASSLHYGNEQFF. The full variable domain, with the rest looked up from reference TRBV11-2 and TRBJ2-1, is EAGVAQSPRYKIIEKRQSVAFWCNPISGHATLYWYQQILGQGPKLLIQFQNNGVVDDSQLPKDRFSAERLKGVDSTLKIQPAKLEDSAVYLCASSLHYGNEQFFGPGTRLTVL.

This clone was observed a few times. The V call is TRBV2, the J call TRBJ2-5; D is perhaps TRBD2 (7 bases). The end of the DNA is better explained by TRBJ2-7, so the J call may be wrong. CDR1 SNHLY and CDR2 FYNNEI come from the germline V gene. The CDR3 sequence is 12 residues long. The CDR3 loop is CASRGGAYEQYF. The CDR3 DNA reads TGTGCCAGCAGAGGGGGGGCCTACGAGCAGTACTTC.

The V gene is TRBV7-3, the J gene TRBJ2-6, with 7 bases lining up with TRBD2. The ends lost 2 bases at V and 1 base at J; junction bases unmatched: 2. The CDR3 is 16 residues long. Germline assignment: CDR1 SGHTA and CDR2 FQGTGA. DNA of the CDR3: TGTGCCAGCAGCTTAGGGGGGGTGTCTGGGGCCAACGTCCTGACTTTC. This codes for CASSLGGVSGANVLTF.

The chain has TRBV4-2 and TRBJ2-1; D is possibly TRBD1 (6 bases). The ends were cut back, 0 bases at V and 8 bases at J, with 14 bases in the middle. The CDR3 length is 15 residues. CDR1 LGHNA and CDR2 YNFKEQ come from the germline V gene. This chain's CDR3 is CASSQDQGSGYEQFF. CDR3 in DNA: TGTGCCAGCAGCCAAGATCAGGGGTCGGGTTATGAGCAGTTCTTC.

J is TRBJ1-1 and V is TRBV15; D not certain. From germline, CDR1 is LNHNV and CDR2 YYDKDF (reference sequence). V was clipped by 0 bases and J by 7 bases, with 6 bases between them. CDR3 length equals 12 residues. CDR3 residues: CATSRDGDEAFF. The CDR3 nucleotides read TGTGCCACCAGCAGAGACGGAGATGAAGCTTTCTTT.

CDR3 in DNA: TGTGCCAGCAGCCCGGACAGAGATCAGCCCCAGCATTTT. Protein product: CASSPDRDQPQHF. The rearrangement joins TRBV11-2 to TRBJ1-5; D is perhaps TRBD1 (6 bases). Germline CDR1 reads SGHAT; CDR2 reads FQNNGV. This CDR3 contains 13 residues. Trimming removed 5 bases at V and 5 bases at J, with 10 bases between.

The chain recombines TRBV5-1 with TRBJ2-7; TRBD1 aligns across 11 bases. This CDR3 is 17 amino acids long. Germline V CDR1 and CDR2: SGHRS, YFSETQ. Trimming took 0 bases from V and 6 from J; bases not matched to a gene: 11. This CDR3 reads CASSLALLGTGGGEQYF. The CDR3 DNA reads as TGCGCCAGCAGCTTGGCACTATTGGGGACAGGGGGAGGCGAGCAGTACTTC.

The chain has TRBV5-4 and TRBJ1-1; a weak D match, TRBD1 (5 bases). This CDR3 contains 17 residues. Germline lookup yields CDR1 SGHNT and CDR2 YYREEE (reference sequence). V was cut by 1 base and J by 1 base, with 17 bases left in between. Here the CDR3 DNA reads TGTGCCAGCAGCTTGTTTGGACACTCTCGTGGGAACACTGAAGCTTTCTTT. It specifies CASSLFGHSRGNTEAFF. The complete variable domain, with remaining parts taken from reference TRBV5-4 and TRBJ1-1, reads ETGVTQSPTHLIKTRGQQVTLRCSSQSGHNTVSWYQQALGQGPQFIFQYYREEENGRGNFPPRFSGLQFPNYSSELNVNALELDDSALYLCASSLFGHSRGNTEAFFGQGTRLTVV.

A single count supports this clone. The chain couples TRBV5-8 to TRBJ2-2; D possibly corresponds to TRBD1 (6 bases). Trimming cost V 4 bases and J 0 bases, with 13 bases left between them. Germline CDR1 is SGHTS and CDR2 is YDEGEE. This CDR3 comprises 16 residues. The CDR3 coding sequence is TGTGCCAGCAGCCCATCCGGGACAACGAACACCGGGGAGCTGTTTTTT. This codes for CASSPSGTTNTGELFF. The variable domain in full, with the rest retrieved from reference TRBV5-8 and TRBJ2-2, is EAGVTQSPTHLIKTRGQQATLRCSPISGHTSVYWYQQALGLGLQFLLWYDEGEERNRGNFPPRFSGRQFPNYSSELNVNALELEDSALYLCASSPSGTTNTGELFFGEGSRLTVL.

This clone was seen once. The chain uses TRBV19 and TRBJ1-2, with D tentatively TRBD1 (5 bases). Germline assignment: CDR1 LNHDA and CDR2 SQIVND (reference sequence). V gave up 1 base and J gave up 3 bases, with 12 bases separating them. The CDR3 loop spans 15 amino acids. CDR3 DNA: TGTGCCAGTAGTATAGGACAGCCTAACTACTATGGCTACACCTTC. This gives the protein CASSIGQPNYYGYTF. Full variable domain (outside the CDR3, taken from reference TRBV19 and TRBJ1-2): DGGITQSPKYLFRKEGQNVTLSCEQNLNHDAMYWYRQDPGQGLRLIYYSQIVNDFQKGDIAEGYSVSREKKESFPLTVTSAQKNPTAFYLCASSIGQPNYYGYTFGSGTRLTVV.

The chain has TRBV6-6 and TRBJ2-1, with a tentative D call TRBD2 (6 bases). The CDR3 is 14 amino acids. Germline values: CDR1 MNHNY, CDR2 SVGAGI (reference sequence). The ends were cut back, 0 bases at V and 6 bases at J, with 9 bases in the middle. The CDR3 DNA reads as TGTGCCAGCAGTTACTCGCGGGGCCCCAATGAGCAGTTCTTC. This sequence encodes CASSYSRGPNEQFF.

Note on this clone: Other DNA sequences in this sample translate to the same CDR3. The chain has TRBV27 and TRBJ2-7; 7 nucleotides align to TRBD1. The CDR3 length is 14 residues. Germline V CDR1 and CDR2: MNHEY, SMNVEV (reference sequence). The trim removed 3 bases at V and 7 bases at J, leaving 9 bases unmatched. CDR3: CASSFSGQYYEQYF. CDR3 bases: TGTGCCAGCAGTTTCTCGGGACAGTACTATGAGCAGTACTTC.